The 18 T cell receptor beta chains reported below all come from one sample, sequenced in a study of early stage breast cancer tumors. Only in-frame clones appear in the TCRdb table, and some are missing; sequencing was by immunoSEQ multiplex PCR. The sample contains 20,000 or so clones, more than 75% of which appear only once. The specimen was blood. These receptors were collected from a person in their 60s with breast cancer.

This clone was found a few times. V and J are TRBV2 and TRBJ2-5, with 9 bases fitting TRBD1. The length of the CDR3 is 13 residues. CDR1 and CDR2 (germline): SNHLY, FYNNEI. V was clipped by 6 bases and J by 7 bases; unmatched bases: 6. The CDR3 sequence: CASSRDRDGTQYF. CDR3 DNA: TGTGCCAGCAGCCGGGACAGGGATGGGACCCAGTACTTC. Full variable domain (rest looked up from reference TRBV2 and TRBJ2-5): EPEVTQTPSHQVTQMGQEVILRCVPISNHLYFYWYRQILGQKVEFLVSFYNNEISEKSEIFDDQFSVERPDGSNFTLKIRSTKLEDSAMYFCASSRDRDGTQYFGPGTRLLVL.

CDR3 residues: CASRTGGRDTEAFF. CDR3 nucleotides: TGTGCCAGCAGAACAGGGGGCCGGGACACTGAAGCTTTCTTT. The chain couples TRBV27 to TRBJ1-1; 9 positions agree with TRBD1. The V gene end was trimmed by 6 bases and the J gene end by 3 bases; junction bases not matched to a gene: 5. The germline CDR1 and CDR2 sequences are MNHEY and SMNVEV (reference sequence). CDR3 length: 14 residues.

V is TRBV7-9 and J is TRBJ2-3, with D possibly matching TRBD1 (7 bases). The CDR3 is made up of 15 amino acids. Germline V lookup: CDR1 SEHNR, CDR2 FQNEAQ (reference sequence). Deletions cut 5 bases from V and 4 bases from J, with 16 bases between. The CDR3 DNA follows: TGTGCCAGCAGCCAGGGGGACGGGAGCCCAGATACGCAGTATTTT. Its translation is CASSQGDGSPDTQYF. Variable domain in full (rest from reference TRBV7-9 and TRBJ2-3): DTGVSQNPRHKITKRGQNVTFRCDPISEHNRLYWYRQTLGQGPEFLTYFQNEAQLEKSRLLSDRFSAERPKGSFSTLEIQRTEQGDSAMYLCASSQGDGSPDTQYFGPGTRLTVL.

The J gene is TRBJ2-5, the V gene TRBV19; weak D call: TRBD2 (5 bases). V was shortened by 9 bases and J by 5 bases, with 19 bases between the two germline ends. The CDR3 consists of 14 residues. CDR1 is LNHDA and CDR2 is SQIVND in the germline V gene (reference sequence). The CDR3 DNA sequence: TGTGCCAGCCGGCGGAGCGGTGGGATCGAGACCCAGTACTTC. Its translation: CASRRSGGIETQYF.

The chain combines TRBV7-9 with TRBJ2-1; D gene unclear. The CDR3 consists of 13 residues. V was shortened by 6 bases and J by 7 bases, with 13 bases between the two germline ends. The germline V gene encodes CDR1 SEHNR and CDR2 FQNEAQ (reference sequence). CDR3 sequence (DNA): TGTGCCAGCAGATGGGCTATTAAGAATGAGCAGTTCTTC. It is translated as CASRWAIKNEQFF. Full variable domain (missing parts from reference TRBV7-9 and TRBJ2-1): DTGVSQNPRHKITKRGQNVTFRCDPISEHNRLYWYRQTLGQGPEFLTYFQNEAQLEKSRLLSDRFSAERPKGSFSTLEIQRTEQGDSAMYLCASRWAIKNEQFFGPGTRLTVL.

The chain links TRBV27 to TRBJ1-6, with no clear D. V lost 3 bases, J lost 8 bases, and 5 bases lay in between. Germline lookup yields CDR1 MNHEY and CDR2 SMNVEV (reference sequence). The CDR3 covers 12 residues. CDR3 sequence (DNA): TGTGCCAGCAGTTTCCGCGATTCACCCCTCCACTTT. This gives the protein CASSFRDSPLHF.

This clone was seen only a few times. V usage is TRBV2 and J usage is TRBJ1-1; no definite D call. Trimming left V 2 bases short and J 7 bases short, with 11 bases between. The germline gives CDR1 SNHLY, CDR2 FYNNEI. The CDR3 loop spans 13 amino acids. The CDR3 spells CASSELLDNEAFF. CDR3 DNA: TGTGCCAGCAGTGAACTTCTAGATAATGAAGCTTTCTTT. Full variable domain (outside the CDR3, taken from reference TRBV2 and TRBJ1-1): EPEVTQTPSHQVTQMGQEVILRCVPISNHLYFYWYRQILGQKVEFLVSFYNNEISEKSEIFDDQFSVERPDGSNFTLKIRSTKLEDSAMYFCASSELLDNEAFFGQGTRLTVV.

This clone was detected only once. This rearrangement joins TRBV7-2 to TRBJ2-7; 9 nucleotides align to TRBD1. The junction had 5 bases not matched to a gene; V was cut back by 4 bases and J by 4 bases. Germline lookup yields CDR1 SGHTA and CDR2 FQGNSA. CDR3 length: 14 amino acids. CDR3: CASSSTGGVYEQYF. The CDR3, as DNA: TGTGCCAGCAGCTCGACAGGGGGAGTATACGAGCAGTACTTC.

V usage is TRBV18 and J usage is TRBJ1-1; D gene ambiguous. The CDR3 length is 14 residues. Germline lookup yields CDR1 KGHSH and CDR2 LQKENI. V gave up 2 bases and J gave up 0 bases, with 7 bases separating them. In DNA, the CDR3 is TGTGCCAGCTCACCAGCACTGATGAACACTGAAGCTTTCTTT. This codes for CASSPALMNTEAFF.

This chain links TRBV29-1 with TRBJ2-3; 8 positions agree with TRBD1. V was pared by 7 bases and J by 0 bases, with 3 bases of the junction left unmatched. Germline V gene data show CDR1 as SQVTM and CDR2 as ANQGSEA. The CDR3 consists of 13 residues. For the CDR3, the DNA is TGCAGCGGCGGGACAGGAAGCACAGATACGCAGTATTTT. Protein product: CSGGTGSTDTQYF.

The rearrangement joins TRBV4-1 to TRBJ2-1, with D perhaps given as TRBD1 or TRBD2 (6 bases each). The V and J ends lost 0 bases and 0 bases respectively, with 9 bases between them. This CDR3 spans 16 amino acids. The germline gives CDR1 MGHRA, CDR2 YSYEKL. The CDR3 nucleotides read TGCGCCAGCAGCCAAGAAGGGGGGAGCTCCTACAATGAGCAGTTCTTC. Residues: CASSQEGGSSYNEQFF.

This chain joins TRBV7-8 and TRBJ1-1; D is perhaps TRBD1 (5 bases). V was trimmed by 1 base and J by 0 bases, leaving 12 bases between them. CDR1 is SGHVS and CDR2 is FQNEAQ in the germline V gene. This CDR3 has 16 residues. The CDR3 nucleotides read TGTGCCAGCAGCTTAGTCCGGGGCGGCTTGAACACTGAAGCTTTCTTT. Translating gives CASSLVRGGLNTEAFF.

This clone was picked up a small number of times. V gene TRBV14 combines with J gene TRBJ2-7; TRBD1 aligns across 9 bases. V lost 2 bases and J lost 5; bases outside the gene matches: 7. This CDR3 is 15 amino acids long. Germline V gene lookup returns CDR1 SGHDN and CDR2 FVKESK. In DNA form, the CDR3 reads TGTGCCAGCAGCCAATTACAGGGGGCTGGGAACGAGCAGTACTTC. Amino acid sequence: CASSQLQGAGNEQYF.

Regarding this clone: Additional DNA sequences in this sample encode the identical CDR3. The chain has TRBV5-1 and TRBJ2-7; tentative D call: TRBD2 (6 bases). CDR1 and CDR2 (germline): SGHRS, YFSETQ. The CDR3 consists of 16 residues. V shed 4 bases and J shed 0 bases, with 17 bases lying between them. CDR3 sequence reads: CASSLARGLSSYEQYF. The CDR3 DNA reads as TGCGCCAGCAGCCTCGCCCGGGGACTCTCCTCCTACGAGCAGTACTTC.

The J gene is TRBJ2-3, the V gene TRBV5-1; D is unresolved. The ends were cut back, 3 bases at V and 5 bases at J, with 4 bases in the middle. The CDR3 is 11 amino acids. Germline V gene data show CDR1 as SGHRS and CDR2 as YFSETQ. This CDR3 is CASSYLDTQYF. DNA of the CDR3: TGCGCCAGCAGCTATTTAGATACGCAGTATTTT.

The chain has TRBV4-2 and TRBJ2-3, with 7 positions matching TRBD2. CDR3 size: 15 residues. Per the germline V gene, CDR1 is LGHNA and CDR2 is YNFKEQ. The V and J ends lost 7 bases and 4 bases, in that order; junction bases with no gene match: 11. CDR3 sequence: CASTSGAGSADTQYF. The CDR3 DNA is TGTGCCAGCACCTCGGGAGCGGGGTCTGCAGATACGCAGTATTTT.

The chain employs TRBV10-3 and TRBJ2-6; TRBD2 might be the D (8 bases). V was cut by 6 bases and J by 0 bases, with 18 bases left in between. The CDR3 spans 18 residues. CDR1 ENHRY and CDR2 SYGVKD come from the germline V gene. The CDR3 DNA sequence: TGTGCCATCAGCCGGGGGGGACAGCCTAGCTCTGGGGCCAACGTCCTGACTTTC. Translated: CAISRGGQPSSGANVLTF.

This clone was found once. The gene calls are TRBV5-1 and TRBJ2-6; D is tentatively TRBD1 or TRBD2 (5 bases each). This CDR3 is built from 16 residues. The germline gives CDR1 SGHRS, CDR2 YFSETQ. Deletions cut 4 bases from V and 2 bases from J, with 13 bases between. Written as DNA, the CDR3 is TGCGCCAGCAGCCCTTTAAGGGGAGCTGGGGCCAACGTCCTGACTTTC. This sequence encodes CASSPLRGAGANVLTF.